These 14 T cell receptor beta chains were sequenced from one sample in a study of vaccination and CD4 T cells after COVID-19. No antigen has been assigned to these receptors. Sequencing of the DNA from cultured CD4+ T cells was carried out with the Oncomine TCR Beta short-read assay. MiXCR was run by TCRdb on the PCR reads, yielding one entry per CDR3 protein. The sample holds 7,000 to 9,000 distinct CDR3 sequences; around 45% are singletons and the top ten take about 14%. Specified treatment: roughly nine-day PBMC culture with coronavirus spike peptide pools or control peptides (ViraFEST assay). CD4+ T-cell collection from the unexposed donor predated the COVID-19 pandemic (2011-2018). Input material: CD4+ T cells from blood, cultured in vitro. These receptors were obtained from a human donor in good health.

DNA of the CDR3: TGTGCCAGCAGCGAACGGGAGAACACCGGGGAGCTGTTTTTT. Encoded protein: CASSERENTGELFF. The genes are TRBV7-9 and TRBJ2-2; TRBD2 might be the D (5 bases). The germline CDR1 and CDR2 sequences are SEHNR and FQNEAQ (reference sequence). CDR3 size: 14 residues. Between the trimmed V and J ends, which lost 5 bases and 1 base, there was a span of 8 bases. Full variable domain (outside the CDR3, taken from reference TRBV7-9 and TRBJ2-2): DTGVSQNPRHKITKRGQNVTFRCDPISEHNRLYWYRQTLGQGPEFLTYFQNEAQLEKSRLLSDRFSAERPKGSFSTLEIQRTEQGDSAMYLCASSERENTGELFFGEGSRLTVL.

This sequence joins TRBV7-9 and TRBJ1-1; D not resolved. Germline values: CDR1 SEHNR, CDR2 FQNEAQ (reference sequence). V lost 3 bases, J lost 0 bases, and 5 bases lay in between. This CDR3 comprises 13 residues. The DNA of the CDR3 is TGTGCCAGCAGCTTTCAGATGAACACTGAAGCTTTCTTT. It is translated as CASSFQMNTEAFF.

This clonotype was found a few times. The chain employs TRBV19 and TRBJ2-2; TRBD1 aligns across 8 bases. The V segment lost 6 bases and the J segment 3 bases; nucleotides outside the gene matches: 3. The CDR3 sequence is 14 residues long. Per germline, CDR1 LNHDA and CDR2 SQIVND (reference sequence). CDR3 amino acids: CASRTGAHTGELFF. The CDR3 DNA is TGTGCCAGTAGGACAGGGGCGCACACCGGGGAGCTGTTTTTT.

This chain links TRBV2 with TRBJ1-1, with D maybe TRBD1 (5 bases). The V gene lost 6 bases and the J gene lost 5 bases, with 19 bases spanning the gap. Germline V gene data show CDR1 as SNHLY and CDR2 as FYNNEI. The CDR3 is 15 amino acids. The CDR3 here is CASSPGVKLGTEAFF. In DNA form, the CDR3 reads TGTGCCAGCAGCCCGGGGGTTAAGCTCGGGACTGAAGCTTTCTTT.

The V gene is TRBV7-2, the J gene TRBJ1-1; 9 nucleotides agree with TRBD1. Germline V gives CDR1 SGHTA, CDR2 FQGNSA. The CDR3 length is 15 residues. J was trimmed by 0 bases and V by 5 bases; bases with no gene match: 4. Here the CDR3 DNA reads TGTGCCAGCAGCCTTACAGGGGGCCTGAACACTGAAGCTTTCTTT. This encodes CASSLTGGLNTEAFF.

The gene calls are TRBV3-1 and TRBJ1-1; D gene uncertain. CDR3 size: 15 residues. Per germline, CDR1 LGHDT and CDR2 YNNKEL (reference sequence). V was pared by 1 base and J by 4 bases, with 13 bases between. This chain's CDR3 is CASSQGQKGSTEAFF. In nucleotides, the CDR3 is TGTGCCAGCAGCCAAGGGCAAAAAGGAAGCACTGAAGCTTTCTTT.

This chain uses TRBV30 with TRBJ1-6; D possibly corresponds to TRBD1 (5 bases). Germline V gene data show CDR1 as GTSNPN and CDR2 as SVGIG (reference sequence). CDR3 length equals 17 residues. V lost 0 bases and J 9 bases, leaving 21 bases between the germline ends. The CDR3 coding sequence is TGTGCCTGGAGTGTACAAGGGGTTAGGGGAGGAACTTCACCCCTCCACTTT. Protein sequence: CAWSVQGVRGGTSPLHF.

This chain uses TRBV6-4 with TRBJ2-5, with 7 nucleotides matching TRBD1. V shed 5 bases, J shed 4 bases, and the junction held 10 bases outside the gene matches. CDR3 length: 15 amino acids. The germline gives CDR1 MRHNA, CDR2 SNTAGT. In DNA form, the CDR3 reads TGTGCCAGCAGTTCAACAGGGGCCGTCGGAGAGACCCAGTACTTC. Translating gives CASSSTGAVGETQYF.

The rearrangement joins TRBV12-3 or TRBV12-4 to TRBJ1-2; D is undetermined. The V gene lost 3 bases and the J gene lost 4 bases, with 9 bases spanning the gap. CDR3 length: 13 amino acids. The CDR3 sequence: CASSLGSPYGYTF. CDR3 in DNA: TGTGCCAGCAGTTTGGGGAGTCCCTATGGCTACACCTTC.

This clonotype was detected only a few times. V usage is TRBV6-1 and J usage is TRBJ1-1, with D maybe TRBD1 (6 bases). V lost 5 bases to trimming and J lost 11 bases, with 15 bases between them. Germline V gene sequence: CDR1 MNHNS, CDR2 SASEGT. The CDR3 spans 12 residues. The CDR3 protein is CASSPGEGGAFF. The CDR3 DNA reads TGTGCCAGCAGTCCTGGGGAGGGGGGCGCTTTCTTT.

V gene TRBV6-5 combines with J gene TRBJ1-3; 8 nucleotides align to TRBD1. Per germline, CDR1 MNHEY and CDR2 SVGAGI. The CDR3 has 15 residues. V trimming: 5 bases; J trimming: 4 bases; junction bases outside the gene matches: 7. CDR3 in DNA: TGTGCCAGCAGTACTCGACAGGGGATGGGAAACACCATATATTTT. Translation gives CASSTRQGMGNTIYF.

The chain combines TRBV20-1 with TRBJ2-3; D might be TRBD2 (6 bases). Looked up from germline, CDR1 is DFQATT and CDR2 is SNEGSKA (reference sequence). The V end lost 5 bases, the J end lost 2 bases, and 11 bases lay between the germline ends. This CDR3 region has 13 residues. The DNA for the CDR3 is TGCAGTGCTCTGCGGGGAGACACAGATACGCAGTATTTT. Translation gives CSALRGDTDTQYF.

This clonotype was seen a handful of times. The chain links TRBV11-2 to TRBJ2-7, with unresolved D. Germline loops: CDR1 SGHAT, CDR2 FQNNGV. Trimming pared 5 bases from V and 3 bases from J, leaving 11 bases between. This CDR3 is 13 amino acids long. The CDR3 nucleotides are TGTGCCAGCAGCCTTCAGTGGAACTACGAGCAGTACTTC. Protein sequence: CASSLQWNYEQYF.

CDR3 in amino acids: CASSDASSGANVLTF. CDR3 in DNA: TGTGCCAGCAGTGACGCTAGCTCTGGGGCCAACGTCCTGACTTTC. This chain joins TRBV6-4 and TRBJ2-6; the D is unclear. The germline V gene encodes CDR1 MRHNA and CDR2 SNTAGT. The CDR3 spans 15 residues. V lost 2 bases and J lost 0, with 5 bases in between.